One and the same sample provided the 17 T cell receptor beta chains below, sequenced in a study of shared clonotypes between healthy human individuals. The table came from immunoSEQ multiplex PCR; TCRdb's copy has only in-frame clones and leaves some out. The sample yields more than 1,200,000 clones, 98% seen once. Sequenced: naive CD4+ T cells sorted from blood. Specified subset: CD45RA+ positively selected. The receptors were gathered from a man between 25 and 39 years old in good health.

The chain carries TRBV7-2 and TRBJ1-2, with a weak D call TRBD1 (6 bases). Trimming left V 5 bases short and J 4 bases short, with 23 bases between. Germline CDR1 is SGHTA and CDR2 is FQGNSA. The CDR3 spans 17 residues. The CDR3 here is CASSPRTARGPPYGYTF. DNA for the CDR3: TGTGCCAGCAGCCCAAGGACAGCCAGGGGCCCACCCTATGGCTACACCTTC.

This chain connects TRBV6-5 to TRBJ2-7; D may be TRBD2 (7 bases). V lost 2 bases and J lost 2, with 10 bases in between. The CDR3 runs 14 residues. Germline values: CDR1 MNHEY, CDR2 SVGAGI. CDR3 in DNA: TGTGCCAGCAGTTACAGGGGGACTACCTACGAGCAGTACTTC. Translation: CASSYRGTTYEQYF.

The chain uses TRBV28 and TRBJ2-7; D call uncertain. V dropped 8 bases and J dropped 0 bases, with 8 bases sitting between them. The CDR3 has 12 residues. Germline loops: CDR1 MDHEN, CDR2 SYDVKM. The CDR3 sequence: CASCDLSYEQYF. The CDR3 DNA reads TGTGCCAGCTGTGACCTCTCCTACGAGCAGTACTTC.

This clone has a single count. The chain has TRBV7-9 and TRBJ1-3, with D tentatively TRBD1 (6 bases). Trimming took 4 bases from V and 4 from J, leaving 17 bases between them. The germline CDR1 and CDR2 sequences are SEHNR and FQNEAQ (reference sequence). This CDR3 has 16 residues. The CDR3 sequence: CASSYAVDRIGNTIYF. The CDR3 DNA reads as TGTGCCAGCAGCTACGCTGTTGACAGGATCGGAAACACCATATATTTT.

The chain couples TRBV11-2 to TRBJ2-1, with TRBD2 matching 7 bases. J was trimmed by 9 bases and V by 0 bases; bases with no gene match: 11. Germline V gene lookup returns CDR1 SGHAT and CDR2 FQNNGV. CDR3 length: 16 residues. CDR3 nucleotide sequence: TGTGCCAGCAGCTTAGATGTGGGGAGGGTGCAATCTGAGCAGTTCTTC. It is translated as CASSLDVGRVQSEQFF.

The chain uses TRBV27 and TRBJ2-7, with D perhaps matching TRBD2 (6 bases). CDR3 length: 14 residues. V dropped 2 bases and J dropped 6 bases, with 14 bases sitting between them. Germline V CDR1 and CDR2: MNHEY, SMNVEV (reference sequence). This chain's CDR3 is CASSLLSGVGEQYF. In nucleotides, the CDR3 is TGTGCCAGCAGTTTACTCTCGGGAGTGGGCGAGCAGTACTTC.

The V and J genes are TRBV5-6 and TRBJ2-7; a weak D match, TRBD2 (5 bases). The CDR3 spans 14 residues. Germline V CDR1 and CDR2: SGHDT, YYEEEE. The V and J ends lost 0 bases and 0 bases respectively, with 7 bases between them. CDR3 nucleotides: TGTGCCAGCAGCTTGGCCGGGATCTCCTACGAGCAGTACTTC. Protein sequence: CASSLAGISYEQYF.

The chain links TRBV11-2 to TRBJ2-1; D possibly corresponds to TRBD1 (6 bases). This CDR3 region has 15 residues. The ends were cut back, 3 bases at V and 0 bases at J, with 9 bases in the middle. CDR1 and CDR2 from the germline V gene are SGHAT and FQNNGV. This CDR3 reads CASSFGRGSYNEQFF. The CDR3 bases are TGTGCCAGCAGCTTTGGCAGGGGCTCCTACAATGAGCAGTTCTTC.

V gene TRBV5-5 combines with J gene TRBJ1-5; TRBD1 aligns across 7 bases. The length of the CDR3 is 15 residues. Germline trimming cut 0 bases from V and 5 bases from J; bases unmatched to any gene: 5. CDR1 is SGHKS and CDR2 is YYEKEE in the germline V gene (reference sequence). Here the CDR3 DNA reads TGTGCCAGCAGCTTGGGCCGGGACAGCTATCAGCCCCAGCATTTT. Encoded protein: CASSLGRDSYQPQHF.

V gene TRBV5-1 combines with J gene TRBJ1-1; 10 nucleotides match TRBD1. Germline CDR1 SGHRS, CDR2 YFSETQ. Trimming at V came to 4 bases and at J to 1 base, leaving 7 bases not matched to a gene. The CDR3 runs 16 residues. This CDR3 reads CASSPGTGVTNTEAFF. The CDR3 coding sequence is TGCGCCAGCAGCCCCGGGACAGGGGTTACGAACACTGAAGCTTTCTTT.

The chain couples TRBV11-3 to TRBJ2-7, with TRBD1 matching over 9 bases. J lost 0 bases, V lost 5 bases, and 11 bases had no gene match. There are 17 residues in the CDR3. Germline CDR1 is SGHNT and CDR2 is YENEEA. CDR3 sequence: CASSRDRVFRSSYEQYF. CDR3 bases: TGTGCCAGCAGCCGGGACAGGGTCTTTCGTAGCTCCTACGAGCAGTACTTC.

This sequence joins TRBV15 and TRBJ2-3; TRBD2 might be the D (5 bases). The CDR3 consists of 15 residues. CDR1 is LNHNV and CDR2 is YYDKDF in the germline V gene (reference sequence). V gave up 0 bases and J gave up 0 bases, with 7 bases separating them. The DNA for the CDR3 is TGTGCCACCAGCAGAGATAGCGCTAGCACAGATACGCAGTATTTT. This translates into CATSRDSASTDTQYF.

V is TRBV5-1 and J is TRBJ1-1; D unresolved. Per the germline V gene, CDR1 is SGHRS and CDR2 is YFSETQ. There are 15 residues in the CDR3. Trimming pared 3 bases from V and 5 bases from J, leaving 17 bases between. Written as DNA, the CDR3 is TGCGCCAGCAGCTACTCCGGGAGCACTGGAACTGAAGCTTTCTTT. Its translation is CASSYSGSTGTEAFF.

The gene calls are TRBV6-6 and TRBJ2-5; the D is unclear. Germline CDR1 reads MNHNY; CDR2 reads SVGAGI (reference sequence). The CDR3 runs to 15 residues. With 2 bases removed from V and 2 bases from J, the gap between germline ends came to 12 bases. CDR3 protein: CASSYPRGVQETQYF. DNA of the CDR3: TGTGCCAGCAGTTACCCCCGTGGGGTTCAAGAGACCCAGTACTTC.

The rearrangement uses TRBV5-1 and TRBJ1-3, with D possibly TRBD1 on 5 matching bases. V lost 4 bases, J lost 4 bases, and 15 bases lay in between. Per the germline V gene, CDR1 is SGHRS and CDR2 is YFSETQ. This CDR3 region has 15 residues. CDR3 in DNA: TGCGCCAGCAGCAACCCCAAGCAGGGCGGAAACACCATATATTTT. Its protein product is CASSNPKQGGNTIYF.

This chain uses TRBV2 with TRBJ2-7, with 9 bases identical to TRBD1. The V gene end was trimmed by 6 bases and the J gene end by 2 bases; junction bases not matched to a gene: 8. The CDR3 totals 15 residues. Germline CDR1 is SNHLY and CDR2 is FYNNEI. CDR3 in amino acids: CASRVTGGATYEQYF. The DNA of the CDR3 is TGTGCCAGCAGGGTCACAGGGGGCGCAACCTACGAGCAGTACTTC.

The chain is built from TRBV5-4 and TRBJ1-2; D is perhaps TRBD1 (5 bases). V was shortened by 3 bases and J by 4 bases, with 16 bases between the two germline ends. CDR3 length: 15 amino acids. Germline V gene lookup returns CDR1 SGHNT and CDR2 YYREEE (reference sequence). The CDR3 here is CASSSVRGSTYGYTF. CDR3 coding DNA: TGTGCCAGCAGCTCGGTTAGGGGCAGCACCTATGGCTACACCTTC.